The 14 T cell receptor beta chains presented below share a single source sample, sequenced in a study of cytomegalovirus exposure and HLA in healthy donors. The PCR made use of 60 Vbeta and 13 Jbeta primers. Assay: immunoSEQ multiplex PCR; the TCRdb copy retains only in-frame clones and omits some. The table has about 150,000 clones, 70% to 80% seen once. The sequencing input was PBMCs. The source of these receptors is a man aged 25 to 45 in good health and CMV-seronegative.

This chain links TRBV10-2 with TRBJ2-3, with 8 bases matching TRBD2. The CDR3 has 13 residues. V lost 10 bases, J lost 6 bases, and 9 bases stayed unmatched. Germline CDR1 is WSHSY and CDR2 is SAAADI. CDR3 region: CATASGGPDTQYF. The CDR3 nucleotides read TGCGCCACCGCGTCGGGAGGGCCGGATACGCAGTATTTT.

The gene calls are TRBV11-1 and TRBJ2-1; 7 bases are shared with TRBD2. Germline assignment: CDR1 SGHAT and CDR2 FQDESV (reference sequence). The CDR3 length is 16 residues. The trim removed 1 base at V and 4 bases at J, leaving 7 bases unmatched. CDR3 protein: CASSLGGGAGYNEQFF. DNA for the CDR3: TGTGCCAGCAGCTTAGGGGGAGGGGCCGGGTACAATGAGCAGTTCTTC. Together with reference TRBV11-1 and TRBJ2-1, the CDR3 gives the full variable domain: EAEVAQSPRYKITEKSQAVAFWCDPISGHATLYWYRQILGQGPELLVQFQDESVVDDSQLPKDRFSAERLKGVDSTLKIQPAELGDSAMYLCASSLGGGAGYNEQFFGPGTRLTVL.

The V call is TRBV6-6, the J call TRBJ2-1, with 10 bases matching TRBD2. Germline lookup yields CDR1 MNHNY and CDR2 SVGAGI (reference sequence). The CDR3 runs to 16 residues. J lost 8 bases, V lost 0 bases, and 7 bases had no gene match. The chain's CDR3 is CASSYSGSGRPDEQFF. The CDR3 region has the DNA TGTGCCAGCAGTTACTCTGGTAGCGGGAGGCCTGATGAGCAGTTCTTC.

This chain uses TRBV6-4 with TRBJ2-5; D call uncertain. Gene TRBJ2-7 matches the end of the DNA better, so the J call may be wrong. The CDR3 has 12 amino acids. Germline V gene lookup returns CDR1 MRHNA and CDR2 SNTAGT. The CDR3 here is CASTAATPEQYF. DNA of the CDR3: TGTGCCAGCACCGCGGCGACCCCCGAGCAGTACTTC.

This clone appeared a few times. The gene calls are TRBV6-6 and TRBJ2-2, with 9 positions matching TRBD2. Germline V CDR1 and CDR2: MNHNY, SVGAGI (reference sequence). J gave up 7 bases and V 2 bases, and 5 bases lay outside the gene matches. This CDR3 spans 15 amino acids. The CDR3 spells CASSYRAAGGGELFF. For the CDR3, the DNA is TGTGCCAGCAGTTACAGGGCAGCGGGGGGCGGGGAGCTGTTTTTT.

This chain uses TRBV29-1 with TRBJ2-1; 9 nucleotides agree with TRBD2. Germline trimming cut 3 bases from V and 6 bases from J; bases unmatched to any gene: 9. The CDR3 is 15 residues long. Germline values: CDR1 SQVTM, CDR2 ANQGSEA. CDR3 residues: CSVEGLAGLGNEQFF. The CDR3 bases are TGCAGCGTTGAGGGTCTAGCGGGACTTGGCAATGAGCAGTTCTTC.

The V call is TRBV9, the J call TRBJ2-1, with 9 bases that match TRBD2. This CDR3 is 17 amino acids long. J gave up 8 bases and V 4 bases, and 16 bases lay outside the gene matches. CDR1 is SGDLS and CDR2 is YYNGEE in the germline V gene. CDR3 DNA sequence: TGTGCCAGCAGCCCTACAAATCTAGCGGGGCCCCCGGATGAGCAGTTCTTC. Residues: CASSPTNLAGPPDEQFF.

In this sample, this clone turned up a few times. The chain joins TRBV5-4 to TRBJ2-7, with 7 bases that match TRBD2. The CDR3 is 15 amino acids. Germline assignment: CDR1 SGHNT and CDR2 YYREEE (reference sequence). The junction had 7 bases not matched to a gene; V was cut back by 4 bases and J by 0 bases. CDR3: CASSLKRGSSYEQYF. CDR3 DNA sequence: TGTGCCAGCAGCCTAAAGCGGGGAAGCTCCTACGAGCAGTACTTC.

This chain connects TRBV6-6 to TRBJ2-7, with D perhaps TRBD1 (5 bases). V lost 2 bases and J lost 2, with 13 bases in between. The CDR3 has 15 residues. Germline V gene lookup returns CDR1 MNHNY and CDR2 SVGAGI (reference sequence). The CDR3 bases are TGTGCCAGCAGTTACGGGGCAGGAGCAACCTACGAGCAGTACTTC. Translation: CASSYGAGATYEQYF.

DNA for the CDR3: TGTGCCTGGAGTCGCTCAGGGCTTGAAGCTTTCTTT. Translated, it gives CAWSRSGLEAFF. The chain recombines TRBV30 with TRBJ1-1, with TRBD1 as a possible D gene (5 bases). V was clipped by 2 bases and J by 7 bases, with 11 bases between them. The CDR3 consists of 12 residues. Germline CDR1 GTSNPN, CDR2 SVGIG (reference sequence).

This rearrangement joins TRBV5-1 to TRBJ2-3; D is perhaps TRBD2 (6 bases). In germline, CDR1 is SGHRS, CDR2 YFSETQ. V lost 2 bases and J 2 bases, leaving 9 bases between the germline ends. This CDR3 has 14 amino acids. The CDR3 here is CASSFGEATDTQYF. The CDR3 DNA reads TGCGCCAGCAGCTTCGGGGAGGCCACAGATACGCAGTATTTT.

This chain joins TRBV7-6 and TRBJ2-3; D ambiguous. This CDR3 spans 12 amino acids. Trimming took 2 bases from V and 4 from J, leaving 4 bases between them. Germline V gene data show CDR1 as SGHVS and CDR2 as FNYEAQ. The CDR3 spells CASSLLADTQYF. The DNA of the CDR3 is TGTGCCAGCAGCTTACTAGCAGATACGCAGTATTTT.

The rearrangement uses TRBV27 and TRBJ2-7; 10 bases are shared with TRBD1. This CDR3 has 13 residues. Germline values: CDR1 MNHEY, CDR2 SMNVEV (reference sequence). V shed 6 bases and J 5 bases; nucleotides not matched to a gene: 4. CDR3 nucleotide sequence: TGTGCCAGCAGCCGGGACAGGGGCAACGAGCAGTACTTC. It is translated as CASSRDRGNEQYF.

This clone was observed a few times. The V and J genes are TRBV6-6 and TRBJ2-4; perhaps TRBD2 as D (6 bases). Trimming left V 0 bases short and J 8 bases short, with 11 bases between. This CDR3 has 14 residues. Germline-derived CDR1 and CDR2 are MNHNY and SVGAGI (reference sequence). In DNA form, the CDR3 reads TGTGCCAGCAGTTACTCCATCGGCGGGGACATTCAGTACTTC. Protein product: CASSYSIGGDIQYF.